The clone carrying this TCR beta chain was recorded a few times. Germline values: CDR1 SNHLY, CDR2 FYNNEI. Trimming removed 7 bases at V and 1 base at J, with 22 bases between. CDR3 length: 18 residues. The sample originates from a study of T cells of healthy individuals. TCRdb analysed the 5' RACE reads with MiXCR anew, one entry per CDR3 protein. Among 50,000 to 55,000 distinct CDR3 sequences listed, about 15% were seen once. The chain couples TRBV2 to TRBJ2-2; possibly TRBD1 or TRBD2 for D (5 bases each). The origin of this receptor is a human donor in good health. The CDR3 sequence: CASTTGPPLVLNTGELFF. The CDR3 region has the DNA TGTGCCAGCACAACGGGACCCCCCCTAGTCCTGAACACCGGGGAGCTGTTTTTT.